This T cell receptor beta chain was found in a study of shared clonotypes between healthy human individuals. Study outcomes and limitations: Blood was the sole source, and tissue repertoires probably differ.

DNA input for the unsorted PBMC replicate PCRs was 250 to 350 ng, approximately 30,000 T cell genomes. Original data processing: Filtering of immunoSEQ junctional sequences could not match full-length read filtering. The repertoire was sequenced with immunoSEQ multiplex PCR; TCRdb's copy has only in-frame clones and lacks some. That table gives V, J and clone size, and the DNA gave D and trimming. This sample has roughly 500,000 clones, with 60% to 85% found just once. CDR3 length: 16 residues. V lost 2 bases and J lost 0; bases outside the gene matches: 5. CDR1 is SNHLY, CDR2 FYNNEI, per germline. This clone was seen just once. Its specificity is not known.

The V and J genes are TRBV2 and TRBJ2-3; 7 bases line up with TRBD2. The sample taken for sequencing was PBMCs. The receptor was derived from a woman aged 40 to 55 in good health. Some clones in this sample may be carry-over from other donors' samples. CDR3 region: CASSERLAVSTDTQYF. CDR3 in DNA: TGTGCCAGCAGTGAACGGCTAGCGGTTAGCACAGATACGCAGTATTTT.